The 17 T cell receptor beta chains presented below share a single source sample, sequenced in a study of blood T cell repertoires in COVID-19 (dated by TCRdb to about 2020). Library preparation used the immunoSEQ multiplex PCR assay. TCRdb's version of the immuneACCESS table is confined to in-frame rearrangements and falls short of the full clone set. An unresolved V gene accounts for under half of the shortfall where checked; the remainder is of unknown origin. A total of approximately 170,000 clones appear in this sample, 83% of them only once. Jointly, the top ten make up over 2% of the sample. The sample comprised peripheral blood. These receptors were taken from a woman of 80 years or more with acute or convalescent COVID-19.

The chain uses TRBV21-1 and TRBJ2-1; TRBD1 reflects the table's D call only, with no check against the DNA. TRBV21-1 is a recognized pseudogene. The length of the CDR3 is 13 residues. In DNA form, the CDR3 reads TGTGCCAGCAGCGCACCCAGATCAGGGGAGCAGTTCTTC. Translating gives CASSAPRSGEQFF.

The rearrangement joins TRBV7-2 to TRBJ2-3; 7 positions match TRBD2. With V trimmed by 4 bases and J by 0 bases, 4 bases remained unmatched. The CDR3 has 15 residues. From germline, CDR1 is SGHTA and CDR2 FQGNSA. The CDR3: CASSSPAGSTDTQYF. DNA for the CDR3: TGTGCCAGCAGCTCACCAGCGGGGAGCACAGATACGCAGTATTTT. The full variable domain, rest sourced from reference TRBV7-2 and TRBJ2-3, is GAGVSQSPSNKVTEKGKDVELRCDPISGHTALYWYRQSLGQGLEFLIYFQGNSAPDKSGLPSDRFSAERTGGSVSTLTIQRTQQEDSAVYLCASSSPAGSTDTQYFGPGTRLTVL.

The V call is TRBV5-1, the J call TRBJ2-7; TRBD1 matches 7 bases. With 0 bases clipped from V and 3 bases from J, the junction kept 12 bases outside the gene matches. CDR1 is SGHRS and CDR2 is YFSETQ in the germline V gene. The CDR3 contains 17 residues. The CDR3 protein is CASSLVAGTENLYEQYF. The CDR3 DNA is TGCGCCAGCAGCTTGGTTGCAGGGACAGAAAATCTCTACGAGCAGTACTTC.

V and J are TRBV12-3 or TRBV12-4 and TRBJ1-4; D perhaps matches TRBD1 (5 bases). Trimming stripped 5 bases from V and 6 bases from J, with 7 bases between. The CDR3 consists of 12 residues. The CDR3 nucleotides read TGTGCCAGCAGTCCCAGGGATGAAAAACTGTTTTTT. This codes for CASSPRDEKLFF.

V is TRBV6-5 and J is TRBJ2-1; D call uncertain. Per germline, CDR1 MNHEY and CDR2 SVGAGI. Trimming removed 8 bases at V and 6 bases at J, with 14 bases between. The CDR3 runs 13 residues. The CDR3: CASSTKNSNEQFF. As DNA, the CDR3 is TGTGCCAGCTCCACCAAGAACAGCAATGAGCAGTTCTTC.

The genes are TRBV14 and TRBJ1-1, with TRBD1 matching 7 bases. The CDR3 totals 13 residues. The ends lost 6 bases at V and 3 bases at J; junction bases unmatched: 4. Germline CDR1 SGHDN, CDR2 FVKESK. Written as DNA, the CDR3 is TGTGCCAGCAGTCGACAGGGAGACACTGAAGCTTTCTTT. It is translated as CASSRQGDTEAFF. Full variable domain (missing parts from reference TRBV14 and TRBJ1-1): EAGVTQFPSHSVIEKGQTVTLRCDPISGHDNLYWYRRVMGKEIKFLLHFVKESKQDESGMPNNRFLAERTGGTYSTLKVQPAELEDSGVYFCASSRQGDTEAFFGQGTRLTVV.

DNA of the CDR3: TGTGCCAGTACGCACAGGGCAGGTACGCAGTATTTT. It translates to CASTHRAGTQYF. The rearrangement uses TRBV19 and TRBJ2-3, with D possibly TRBD1 on 6 matching bases. The germline gives CDR1 LNHDA, CDR2 SQIVND (reference sequence). Deletions cut 7 bases from V and 8 bases from J, with 13 bases between. CDR3 length: 12 residues.

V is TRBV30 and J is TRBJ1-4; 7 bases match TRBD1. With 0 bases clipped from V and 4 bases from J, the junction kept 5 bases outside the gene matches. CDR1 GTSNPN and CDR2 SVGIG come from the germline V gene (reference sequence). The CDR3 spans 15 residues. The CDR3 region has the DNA TGTGCCTGGAGTGTAGGTTCAGGGGGTAATGAAAAACTGTTTTTT. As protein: CAWSVGSGGNEKLFF.

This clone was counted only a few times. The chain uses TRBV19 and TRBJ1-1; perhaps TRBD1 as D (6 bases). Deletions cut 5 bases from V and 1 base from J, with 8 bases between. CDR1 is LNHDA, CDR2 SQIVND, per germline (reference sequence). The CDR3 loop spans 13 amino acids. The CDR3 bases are TGTGCCAGTAGTTCGACAGGGAACACTGAAGCTTTCTTT. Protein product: CASSSTGNTEAFF.

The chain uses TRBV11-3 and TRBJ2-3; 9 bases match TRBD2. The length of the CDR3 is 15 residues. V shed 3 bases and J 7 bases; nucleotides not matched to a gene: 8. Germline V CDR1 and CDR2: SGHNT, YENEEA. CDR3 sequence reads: CASSLVAGEMNTQYF. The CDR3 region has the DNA TGTGCCAGCAGCTTGGTAGCGGGAGAGATGAATACGCAGTATTTT.

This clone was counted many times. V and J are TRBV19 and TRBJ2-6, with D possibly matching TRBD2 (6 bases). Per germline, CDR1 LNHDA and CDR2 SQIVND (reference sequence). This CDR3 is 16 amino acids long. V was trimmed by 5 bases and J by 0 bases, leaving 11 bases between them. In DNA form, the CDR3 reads TGTGCCAGTAGTGGGGGGTTTTCCTCTGGGGCCAACGTCCTGACTTTC. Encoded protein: CASSGGFSSGANVLTF. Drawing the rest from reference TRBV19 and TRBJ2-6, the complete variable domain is DGGITQSPKYLFRKEGQNVTLSCEQNLNHDAMYWYRQDPGQGLRLIYYSQIVNDFQKGDIAEGYSVSREKKESFPLTVTSAQKNPTAFYLCASSGGFSSGANVLTFGAGSRLTVL.

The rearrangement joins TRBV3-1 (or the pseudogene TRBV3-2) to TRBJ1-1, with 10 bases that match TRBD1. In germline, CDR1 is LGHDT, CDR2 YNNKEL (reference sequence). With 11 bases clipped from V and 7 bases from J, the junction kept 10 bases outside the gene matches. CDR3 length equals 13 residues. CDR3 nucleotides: TGTGCCGCAGGGACAGGGGAAAGAATTGAAGCTTTCTTT. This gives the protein CAAGTGERIEAFF.

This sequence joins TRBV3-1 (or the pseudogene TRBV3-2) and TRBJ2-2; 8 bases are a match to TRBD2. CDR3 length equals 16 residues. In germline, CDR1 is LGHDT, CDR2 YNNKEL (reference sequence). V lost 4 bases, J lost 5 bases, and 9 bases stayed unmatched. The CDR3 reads CASSLFGTSVTGELFF. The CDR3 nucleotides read TGTGCCAGCAGCCTTTTCGGGACTAGTGTGACCGGGGAGCTGTTTTTT.

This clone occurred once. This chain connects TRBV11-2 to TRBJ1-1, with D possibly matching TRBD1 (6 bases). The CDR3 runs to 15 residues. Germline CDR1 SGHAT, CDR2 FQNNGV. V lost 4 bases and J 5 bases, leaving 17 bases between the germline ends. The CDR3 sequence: CASSSGAGVLTEAFF. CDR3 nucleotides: TGTGCCAGCAGCTCAGGGGCCGGGGTCCTAACTGAAGCTTTCTTT.

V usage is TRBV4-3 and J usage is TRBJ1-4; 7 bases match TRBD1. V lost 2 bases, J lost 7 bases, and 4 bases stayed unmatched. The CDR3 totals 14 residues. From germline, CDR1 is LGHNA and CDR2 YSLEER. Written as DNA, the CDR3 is TGCGCCAGCAGCCAACGACAGGGATTTGAAAAACTGTTTTTT. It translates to CASSQRQGFEKLFF.

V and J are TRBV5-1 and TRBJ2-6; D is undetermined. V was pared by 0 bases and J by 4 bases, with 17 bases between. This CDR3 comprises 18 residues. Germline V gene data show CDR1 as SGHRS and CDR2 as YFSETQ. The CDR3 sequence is CASSLDPRSSSGANVLTF. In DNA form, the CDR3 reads TGCGCCAGCAGCTTGGATCCCAGGTCTTCCTCCGGGGCCAACGTCCTGACTTTC.

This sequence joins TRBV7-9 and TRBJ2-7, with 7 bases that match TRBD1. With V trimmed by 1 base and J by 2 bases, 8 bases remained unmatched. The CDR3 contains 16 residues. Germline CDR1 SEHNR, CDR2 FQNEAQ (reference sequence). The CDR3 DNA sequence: TGTGCCAGCAGCTTAGGGACAGGTAATGGACCCTACGAGCAGTACTTC. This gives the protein CASSLGTGNGPYEQYF.